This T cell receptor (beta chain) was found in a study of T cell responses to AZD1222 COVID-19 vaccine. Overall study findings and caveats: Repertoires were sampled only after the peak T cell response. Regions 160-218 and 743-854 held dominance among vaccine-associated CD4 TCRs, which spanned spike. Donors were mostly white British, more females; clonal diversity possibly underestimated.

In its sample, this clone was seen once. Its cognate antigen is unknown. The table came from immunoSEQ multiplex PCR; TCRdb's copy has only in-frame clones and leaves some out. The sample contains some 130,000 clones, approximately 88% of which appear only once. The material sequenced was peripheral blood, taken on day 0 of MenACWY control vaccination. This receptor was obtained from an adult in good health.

The CDR3 bases are TGTGCCAGCAGCTCGACTAGCGGGAGTCTCGATGAGCAGTTCTTC. It encodes CASSSTSGSLDEQFF. The chain uses TRBV5-6 and TRBJ2-1; 12 nucleotides agree with TRBD2. V trimming: 3 bases; J trimming: 8 bases; junction bases outside the gene matches: 6. This CDR3 has 15 residues. Germline-derived CDR1 and CDR2 are SGHDT and YYEEEE.